Sequencing of this TCR beta chain was carried out in a study of blood T cell repertoires in COVID-19. Turning to the study itself: From the United States, Italy and Spain came samples of acute and convalescent COVID-19. The cDNA or gDNA used as material had been derived from T cells, B-cell-depleted T cells, or PBMCs.

CDR3 size: 17 residues. Germline CDR1 and CDR2: SGHKS and YYEKEE (reference sequence). The ends lost 4 bases at V and 4 bases at J; junction bases unmatched: 8. In the source study's methods: Amplification of reference gene primers was used by the study to estimate nucleated cell counts. Sequencing was performed with immunoSEQ multiplex PCR; in TCRdb, only in-frame clones are kept and a portion is missing. The DNA was the basis for D and trimming; V, J and clone size are from that table. The table has fewer than 75,000 clones, 80% to 90% seen once. The specimen was peripheral blood. The sequence derives from a man aged 45-60 years with active COVID-19. J is TRBJ2-1 and V is TRBV5-5; 13 bases are shared with TRBD2. The CDR3, as DNA: TGTGCCAGCAGCCTACTCTGGACTAGCGGGGGTTACAATGAGCAGTTCTTC. Translation gives CASSLLWTSGGYNEQFF.